This is a list of T cell receptor beta chains from one sample in a study of T cells after yellow fever vaccination. TCRdb re-called the 5' RACE reads through MiXCR, storing one row per CDR3 protein. The sample includes more than 75,000 distinct CDR3 sequences, under 9% of them seen just once. This material consisted of CD8+ T cells not binding an NS4B(214-222) dextramer, sorted from PBMCs, taken about 2 weeks after the first yellow fever vaccination. The receptors here all came from a man in his late teens or twenties who received the YFV17D yellow fever vaccine. Both conserved end residues are part of each CDR3. A D gene is named only where the DNA matches it firmly. Clone size is given for some rows only: seen once, a few or many times, or a class if the clone is expanded.

size,J,D,V,CDR3,DNA
few,TRBJ2-7,.,TRBV19,CASSIAGRPFF,TGTGCCAGTAGTATTGCCGGGAGACCCTTCTTC
few,TRBJ2-1,.,TRBV7-2,CASGGEAANEQFF,TGTGCCAGCGGCGGGGAGGCCGCCAATGAGCAGTTCTTC
many,TRBJ2-1,TRBD2,TRBV12-3/TRBV12-4,CASSLTSGGANEQFF,TGTGCCAGCAGTTTGACTAGCGGGGGGGCCAATGAGCAGTTCTTC
few,TRBJ2-1,.,TRBV7-8,CASSLAVAEQFF,TGTGCCAGCAGCTTAGCGGTGGCGGAGCAGTTCTTC
.,TRBJ1-6,.,TRBV12-3/TRBV12-4,CASSVSAGRSYNSPLHF,TGTGCCAGCAGTGTCAGTGCAGGCCGTTCCTATAATTCACCCCTCCACTTT
many,TRBJ1-2,.,TRBV12-3/TRBV12-4,CASSLVGAANYGYTF,TGTGCCAGCAGTTTAGTGGGAGCAGCTAACTATGGCTACACCTTC
.,TRBJ1-1,.,TRBV12-5,CASGLSVTEAFF,TGTGCTAGTGGTTTGAGTGTCACTGAAGCTTTCTTT
.,TRBJ1-2,.,TRBV12-5,CASGSDLIPYGYTF,TGTGCTAGTGGTTCGGACCTCATCCCCTATGGCTACACCTTC
few,TRBJ1-1,TRBD1,TRBV12-3/TRBV12-4,CASSLILQGENTEAFF,TGTGCCAGCAGTCTCATTCTTCAGGGGGAGAACACTGAAGCTTTCTTT
.,TRBJ2-7,.,TRBV6-5,CASSYGELTYEQYF,TGTGCCAGCAGTTACGGGGAGTTGACCTACGAGCAGTACTTC
many,TRBJ2-2,.,TRBV18,CASSPPPGEANTGELFF,TGTGCCAGCTCACCTCCTCCAGGGGAGGCGAACACCGGGGAGCTGTTTTTT
few,TRBJ2-3,.,TRBV5-1,CASSTFSSSTDTQYF,TGCGCCAGCAGCACATTCTCCTCTAGCACAGATACGCAGTATTTT
few,TRBJ1-2,.,TRBV12-3/TRBV12-4,CASSSGIYGYTF,TGTGCCAGCAGCTCAGGGATCTATGGCTACACCTTC
.,TRBJ1-1,.,TRBV9,CASSHGPFMNTEAFF,TGTGCCAGCAGCCATGGCCCATTTATGAACACTGAAGCTTTCTTT
.,TRBJ2-1,TRBD2,TRBV9,CASSVVSGDEQFF,TGTGCCAGCAGCGTAGTTAGCGGGGATGAGCAGTTCTTC